This T cell receptor beta chain was observed in a study of blood T cell repertoires in COVID-19. The table came from immunoSEQ multiplex PCR; TCRdb's copy has only in-frame clones and leaves some out. The data show about 240,000 clones, approximately 86% seen once. Trimming removed 7 bases from V and 4 bases from J, with 17 bases in between. Germline loops: CDR1 MDHEN, CDR2 SYDVKM. This CDR3 is 15 amino acids long. This clonotype was obtained from a woman in her thirties or forties with acute COVID-19. The chain recombines TRBV28 with TRBJ1-5; perhaps TRBD1 as D (6 bases). Sequences were obtained from PBMCs or T cells enriched from blood (not recorded which). CDR3 loop: CASTPFRDKNQPQHF. For the CDR3, the DNA is TGTGCCAGCACCCCATTCAGGGACAAAAATCAGCCCCAGCATTTT.